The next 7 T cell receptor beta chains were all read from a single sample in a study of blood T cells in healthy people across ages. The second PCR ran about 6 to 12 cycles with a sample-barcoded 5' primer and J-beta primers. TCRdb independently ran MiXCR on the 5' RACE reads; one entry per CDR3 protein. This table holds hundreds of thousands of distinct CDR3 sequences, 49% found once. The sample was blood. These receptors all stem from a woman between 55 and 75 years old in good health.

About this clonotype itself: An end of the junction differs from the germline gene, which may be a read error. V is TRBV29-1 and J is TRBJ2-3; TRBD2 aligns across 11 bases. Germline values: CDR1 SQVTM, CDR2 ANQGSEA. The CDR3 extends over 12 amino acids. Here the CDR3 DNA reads TGCACCGGGACTAGCGGCACTGATACGCAGTATTTT. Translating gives CTGTSGTDTQYF.

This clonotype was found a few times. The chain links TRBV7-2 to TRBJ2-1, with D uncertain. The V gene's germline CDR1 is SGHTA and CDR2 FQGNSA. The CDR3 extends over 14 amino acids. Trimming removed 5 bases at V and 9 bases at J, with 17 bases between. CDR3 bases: TGTGCCAGCAGCCCCGCCCTCGGTATGACTGAGCAGTTCTTC. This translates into CASSPALGMTEQFF.

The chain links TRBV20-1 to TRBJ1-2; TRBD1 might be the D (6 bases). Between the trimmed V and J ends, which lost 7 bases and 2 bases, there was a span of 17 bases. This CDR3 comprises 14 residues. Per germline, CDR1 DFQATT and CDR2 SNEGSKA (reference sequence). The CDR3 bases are TGCAGTGGGGAAACAGGGACTAACAACTATGGCTACACCTTC. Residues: CSGETGTNNYGYTF.

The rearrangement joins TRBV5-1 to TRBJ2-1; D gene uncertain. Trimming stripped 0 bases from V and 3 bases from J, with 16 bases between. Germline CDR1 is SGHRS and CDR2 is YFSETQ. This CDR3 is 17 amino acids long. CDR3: CASSLAIGGLFYNEQFF. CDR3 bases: TGCGCCAGCAGCTTGGCTATCGGCGGATTATTCTACAATGAGCAGTTCTTC.

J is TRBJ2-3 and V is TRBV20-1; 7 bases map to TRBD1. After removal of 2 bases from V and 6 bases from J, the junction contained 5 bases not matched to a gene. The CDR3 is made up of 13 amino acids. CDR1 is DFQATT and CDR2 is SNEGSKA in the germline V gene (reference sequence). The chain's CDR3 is CSARPTGVDTQYF. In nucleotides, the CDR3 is TGCAGTGCTAGACCCACAGGGGTCGATACGCAGTATTTT.

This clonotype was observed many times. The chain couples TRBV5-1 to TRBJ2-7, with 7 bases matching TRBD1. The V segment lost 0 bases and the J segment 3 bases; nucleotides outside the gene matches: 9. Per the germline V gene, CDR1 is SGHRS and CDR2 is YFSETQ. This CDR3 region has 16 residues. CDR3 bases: TGCGCCAGCAGCTTGGGAGCCGGGACAGCCGTCTACGAGCAGTACTTC. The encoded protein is CASSLGAGTAVYEQYF.

CDR3 protein: CASSLRTTYEQYF. Written as DNA, the CDR3 is TGCGCCAGCAGCTTGAGGACTACCTACGAGCAGTACTTC. The chain uses TRBV5-1 and TRBJ2-7, with D perhaps matching TRBD2 (6 bases). This CDR3 is 13 amino acids long. Trimming removed 1 base from V and 2 bases from J, with 7 bases in between. In germline, CDR1 is SGHRS, CDR2 YFSETQ.